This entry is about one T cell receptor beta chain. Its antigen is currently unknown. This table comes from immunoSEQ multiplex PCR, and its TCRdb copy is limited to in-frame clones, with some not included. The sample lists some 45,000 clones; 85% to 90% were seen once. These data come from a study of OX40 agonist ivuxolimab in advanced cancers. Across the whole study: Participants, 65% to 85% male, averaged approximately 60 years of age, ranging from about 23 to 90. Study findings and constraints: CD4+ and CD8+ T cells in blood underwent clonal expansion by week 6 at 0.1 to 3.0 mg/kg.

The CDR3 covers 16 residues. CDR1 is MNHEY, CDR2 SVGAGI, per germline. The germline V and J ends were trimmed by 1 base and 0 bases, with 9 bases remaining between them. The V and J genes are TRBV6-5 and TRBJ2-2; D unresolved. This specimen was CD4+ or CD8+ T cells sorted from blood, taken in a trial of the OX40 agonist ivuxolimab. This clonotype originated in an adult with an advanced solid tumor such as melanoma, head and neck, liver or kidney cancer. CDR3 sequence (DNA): TGTGCCAGCAGTTACTTGTCAGGACCGAACACCGGGGAGCTGTTTTTT. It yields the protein CASSYLSGPNTGELFF.